This T cell receptor (beta chain) is from a study of identical twins. Points on this clonotype: What it binds is unknown.

The germline gives CDR1 SEHNR, CDR2 FQNEAQ (reference sequence). This CDR3 contains 12 residues. The V and J ends lost 7 bases and 7 bases respectively, with 11 bases between them. Through template switching, a universal primer site was introduced, and the cDNA contained unique molecular identifiers. Using its own MiXCR run on the 5' RACE reads, TCRdb lists one record per CDR3 protein. Of some 500,000 distinct CDR3 sequences in the sample, approximately 15% were seen once. Broader study findings: Twins shared out-of-frame alpha sequences with excess low generation probability. Without tracking the same donors, conclusions rested on cross-sectional statistical analysis. Models predicted too little out-of-frame TCR alpha sharing in monozygotic twins.

These data were likewise used in another study, on yellow fever vaccine responses in identical twins.

Sequencing was done on a sample of CD4+ T cells sorted from blood. The chain uses TRBV7-9 and TRBJ2-1; D unresolved. This clonotype was obtained from a young woman in good health. The CDR3 reads CASTHPRNEQFF. DNA of the CDR3: TGTGCCAGCACCCACCCCCGGAATGAGCAGTTCTTC. Drawing the rest from reference TRBV7-9 and TRBJ2-1, the complete variable domain is DTGVSQNPRHKITKRGQNVTFRCDPISEHNRLYWYRQTLGQGPEFLTYFQNEAQLEKSRLLSDRFSAERPKGSFSTLEIQRTEQGDSAMYLCASTHPRNEQFFGPGTRLTVL.